This TCR beta chain was sequenced for a study of CD8 T cells in Susac syndrome. The CDR3 consists of 15 residues. Germline V gene sequence: CDR1 WNHNN, CDR2 SYGVQD (reference sequence). Trimming at V came to 0 bases and at J to 7 bases, leaving 5 bases not matched to a gene. An amount of RNA that ranged from roughly 0.5 to 1 ug was reverse transcribed with random hexamers. MiXCR, applied by TCRdb to the immunoSEQ multiplex PCR reads, yields one record per CDR3 protein. This sample has more than 90,000 distinct CDR3 sequences, with about 92% found just once. Negative magnetic isolation gave CD8+ and CD4+ cells; FACS enriched CD8+ TEMRA.

Sequencing was performed on CD4+ T cells from PBMCs. The receptor's source is a human donor with multiple sclerosis. The chain has TRBV10-1 and TRBJ2-1; 8 nucleotides line up with TRBD1. CDR3 loop: CASSESDREKNEQFF. The CDR3 bases are TGCGCCAGCAGTGAGTCGGACAGGGAAAAAAATGAGCAGTTCTTC.